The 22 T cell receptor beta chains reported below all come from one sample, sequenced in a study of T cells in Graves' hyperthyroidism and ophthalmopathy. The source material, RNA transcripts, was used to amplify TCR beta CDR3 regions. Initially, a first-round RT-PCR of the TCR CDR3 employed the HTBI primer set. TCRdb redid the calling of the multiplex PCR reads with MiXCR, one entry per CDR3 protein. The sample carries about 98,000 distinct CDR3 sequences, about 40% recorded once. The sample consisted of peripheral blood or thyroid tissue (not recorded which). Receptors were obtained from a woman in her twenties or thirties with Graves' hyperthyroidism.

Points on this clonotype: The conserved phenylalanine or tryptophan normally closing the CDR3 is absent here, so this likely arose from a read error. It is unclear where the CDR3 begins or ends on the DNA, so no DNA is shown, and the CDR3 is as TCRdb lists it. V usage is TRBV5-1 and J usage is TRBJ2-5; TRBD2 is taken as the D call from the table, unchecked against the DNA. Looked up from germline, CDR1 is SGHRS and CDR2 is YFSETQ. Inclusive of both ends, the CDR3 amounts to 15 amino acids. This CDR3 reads CASSLSEGTQETQCL.

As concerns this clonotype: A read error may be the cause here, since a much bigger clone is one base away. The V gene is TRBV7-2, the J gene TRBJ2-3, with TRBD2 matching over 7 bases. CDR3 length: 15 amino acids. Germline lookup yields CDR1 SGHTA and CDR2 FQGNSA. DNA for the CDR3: TGTGTCAGCAGCTTGCGCGGGGGAAGCACAGATACGCAGTATTTT. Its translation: CVSSLRGGSTDTQYF.

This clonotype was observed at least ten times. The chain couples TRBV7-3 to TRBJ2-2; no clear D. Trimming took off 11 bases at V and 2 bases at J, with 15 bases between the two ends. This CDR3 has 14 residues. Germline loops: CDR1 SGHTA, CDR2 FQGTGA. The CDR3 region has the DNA TGTGCCTCCACGGCGAACTTAAACACCGGGGAGCTGTTTTTT. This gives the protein CASTANLNTGELFF. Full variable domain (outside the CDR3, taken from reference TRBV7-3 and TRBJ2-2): GAGVSQTPSNKVTEKGKYVELRCDPISGHTALYWYRQSLGQGPEFLIYFQGTGAADDSGLPNDRFFAVRPEGSVSTLKIQRTERGDSAVYLCASTANLNTGELFFGEGSRLTVL.

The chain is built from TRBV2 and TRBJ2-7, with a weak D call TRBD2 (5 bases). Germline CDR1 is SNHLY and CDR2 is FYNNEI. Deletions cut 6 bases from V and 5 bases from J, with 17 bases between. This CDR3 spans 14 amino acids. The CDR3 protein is CASRAGPSRDEQYF. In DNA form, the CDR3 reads TGTGCCAGCAGGGCGGGCCCCAGCAGAGACGAGCAGTACTTC.

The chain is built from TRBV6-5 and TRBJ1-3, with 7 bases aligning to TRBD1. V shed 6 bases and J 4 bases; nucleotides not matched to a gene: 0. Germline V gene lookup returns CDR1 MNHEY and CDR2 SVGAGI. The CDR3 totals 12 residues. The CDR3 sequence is CASSRGGNTIYF. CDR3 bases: TGTGCCAGCAGCAGGGGGGGAAACACCATATATTTT.

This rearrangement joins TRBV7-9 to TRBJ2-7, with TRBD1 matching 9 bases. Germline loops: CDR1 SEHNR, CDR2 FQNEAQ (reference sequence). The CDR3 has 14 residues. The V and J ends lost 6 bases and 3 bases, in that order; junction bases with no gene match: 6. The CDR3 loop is CASRGTGPRYEQYF. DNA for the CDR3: TGTGCCAGCAGGGGGACAGGGCCACGCTACGAGCAGTACTTC.

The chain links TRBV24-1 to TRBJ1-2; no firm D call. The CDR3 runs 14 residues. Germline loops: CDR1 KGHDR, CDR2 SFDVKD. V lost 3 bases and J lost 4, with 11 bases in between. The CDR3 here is CATSDPHDLYGYTF. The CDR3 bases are TGTGCCACCAGTGATCCCCACGATCTCTATGGCTACACCTTC.

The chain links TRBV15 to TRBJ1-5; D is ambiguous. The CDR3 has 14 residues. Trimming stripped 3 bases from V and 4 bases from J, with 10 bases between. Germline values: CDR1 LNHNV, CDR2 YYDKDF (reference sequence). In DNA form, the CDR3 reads TGTGCCACCAGCAGCCCTGCTCCGAATCAGCCCCAGCATTTT. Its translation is CATSSPAPNQPQHF.

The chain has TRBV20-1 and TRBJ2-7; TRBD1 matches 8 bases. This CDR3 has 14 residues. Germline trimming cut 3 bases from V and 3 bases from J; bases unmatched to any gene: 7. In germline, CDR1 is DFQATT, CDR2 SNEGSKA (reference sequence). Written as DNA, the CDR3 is TGCAGTGCTAGTCCCGGGACAGGTCACTACGAGCAGTACTTC. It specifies CSASPGTGHYEQYF.

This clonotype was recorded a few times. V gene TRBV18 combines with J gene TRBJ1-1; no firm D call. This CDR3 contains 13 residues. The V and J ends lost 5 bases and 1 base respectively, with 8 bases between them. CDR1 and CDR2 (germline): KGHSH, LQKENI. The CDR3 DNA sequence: TGTGCCAGCTCAGTTCAGCCGAACACTGAAGCTTTCTTT. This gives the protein CASSVQPNTEAFF.

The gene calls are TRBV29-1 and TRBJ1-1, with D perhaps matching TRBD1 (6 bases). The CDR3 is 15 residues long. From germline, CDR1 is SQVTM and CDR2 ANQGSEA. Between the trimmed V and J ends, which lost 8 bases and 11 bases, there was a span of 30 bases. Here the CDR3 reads CSLEGGGGFDEKAFF. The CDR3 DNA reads TGCAGCTTGGAGGGGGGCGGGGGCTTTGATGAGAAGGCTTTCTTT.

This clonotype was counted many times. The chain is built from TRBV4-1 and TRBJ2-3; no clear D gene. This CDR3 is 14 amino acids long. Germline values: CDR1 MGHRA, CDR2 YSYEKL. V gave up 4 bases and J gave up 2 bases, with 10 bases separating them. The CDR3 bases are TGCGCCAGCAGCCCCGACGGAAACACAGATACGCAGTATTTT. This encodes CASSPDGNTDTQYF.

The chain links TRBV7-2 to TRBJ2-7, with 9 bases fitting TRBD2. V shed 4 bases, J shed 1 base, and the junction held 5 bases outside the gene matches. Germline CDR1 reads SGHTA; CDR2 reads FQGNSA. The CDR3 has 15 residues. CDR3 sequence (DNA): TGTGCCAGCAGCTCGAGCGGGAGGCAATCCTACGAGCAGTACTTC. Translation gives CASSSSGRQSYEQYF.

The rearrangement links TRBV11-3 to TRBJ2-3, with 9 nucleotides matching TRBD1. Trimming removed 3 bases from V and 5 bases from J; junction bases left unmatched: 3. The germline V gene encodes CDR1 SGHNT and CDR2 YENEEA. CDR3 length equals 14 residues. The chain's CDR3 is CASSFGQGIDTQYF. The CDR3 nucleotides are TGTGCCAGCAGCTTCGGACAGGGGATAGATACGCAGTATTTT.

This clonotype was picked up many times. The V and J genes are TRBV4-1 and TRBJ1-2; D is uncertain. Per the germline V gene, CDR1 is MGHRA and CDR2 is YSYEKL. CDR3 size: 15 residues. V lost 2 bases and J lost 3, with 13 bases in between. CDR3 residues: CASSQRPMHHYGYTF. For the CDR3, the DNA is TGCGCCAGCAGCCAAAGGCCAATGCACCACTATGGCTACACCTTC.

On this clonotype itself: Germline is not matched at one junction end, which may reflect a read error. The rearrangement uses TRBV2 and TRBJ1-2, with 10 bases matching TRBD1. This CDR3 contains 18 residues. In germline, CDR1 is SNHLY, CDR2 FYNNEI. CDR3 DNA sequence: TGTACCAGCAGGGTAACCGGGACAGGGGCATTTAGGAACCATGGCTACACCTTC. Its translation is CTSRVTGTGAFRNHGYTF.

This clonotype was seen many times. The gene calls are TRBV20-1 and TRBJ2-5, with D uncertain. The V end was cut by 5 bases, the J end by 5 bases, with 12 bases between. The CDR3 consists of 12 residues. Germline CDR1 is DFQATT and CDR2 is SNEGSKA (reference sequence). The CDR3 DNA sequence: TGCAGTGCTCTCCAGCGACGGGAGACCCAGTACTTC. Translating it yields CSALQRRETQYF.

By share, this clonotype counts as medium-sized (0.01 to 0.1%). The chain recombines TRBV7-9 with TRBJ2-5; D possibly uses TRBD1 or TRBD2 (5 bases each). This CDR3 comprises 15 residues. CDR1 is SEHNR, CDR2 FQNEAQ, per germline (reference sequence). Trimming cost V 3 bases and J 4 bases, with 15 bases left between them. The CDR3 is CASSFSGAGRETQYF. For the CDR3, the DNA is TGTGCCAGCAGCTTCTCCGGGGCAGGGCGAGAGACCCAGTACTTC. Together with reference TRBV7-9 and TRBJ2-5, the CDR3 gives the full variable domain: DTGVSQNPRHKITKRGQNVTFRCDPISEHNRLYWYRQTLGQGPEFLTYFQNEAQLEKSRLLSDRFSAERPKGSFSTLEIQRTEQGDSAMYLCASSFSGAGRETQYFGPGTRLLVL.

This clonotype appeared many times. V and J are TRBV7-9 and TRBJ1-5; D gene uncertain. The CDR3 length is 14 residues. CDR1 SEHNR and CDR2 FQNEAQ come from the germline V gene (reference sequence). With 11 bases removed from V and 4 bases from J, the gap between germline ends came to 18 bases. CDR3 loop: CAVVRRIGNQPQHF. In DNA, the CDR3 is TGTGCCGTAGTCCGCAGGATTGGTAATCAGCCCCAGCATTTT.

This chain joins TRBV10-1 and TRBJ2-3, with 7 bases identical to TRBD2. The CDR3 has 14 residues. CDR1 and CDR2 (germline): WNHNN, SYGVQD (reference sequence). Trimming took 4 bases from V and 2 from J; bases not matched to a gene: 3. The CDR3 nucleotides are TGCGCCAGCAGTGCTAGCGGCGTCACAGATACGCAGTATTTT. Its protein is CASSASGVTDTQYF.

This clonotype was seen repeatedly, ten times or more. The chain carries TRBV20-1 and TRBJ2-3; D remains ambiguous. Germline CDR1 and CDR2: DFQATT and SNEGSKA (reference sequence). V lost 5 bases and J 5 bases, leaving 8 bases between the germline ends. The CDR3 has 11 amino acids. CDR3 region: CSADNLDTQYF. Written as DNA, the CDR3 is TGCAGTGCTGACAACCTAGATACGCAGTATTTT.

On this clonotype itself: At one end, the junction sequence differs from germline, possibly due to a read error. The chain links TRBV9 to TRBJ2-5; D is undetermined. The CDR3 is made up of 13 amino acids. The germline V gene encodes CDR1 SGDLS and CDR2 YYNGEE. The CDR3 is CAGSVDPAGTQYF. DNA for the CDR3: TGTGCCGGCAGCGTAGACCCGGCTGGGACCCAGTACTTC.